Below, 26 T cell receptor beta chains from the same sample are listed, as sequenced in a study of T cell changes during pregnancy in multiple sclerosis. Method: immunoSEQ multiplex PCR; TCRdb's copy keeps in-frame clones and lacks some. This table holds 75,000 to 90,000 clones, roughly nine tenths found once. The sequencing here drew on CD4+ T cells from peripheral blood mononuclear cells, taken before pregnancy. The receptor set was obtained from a female donor with multiple sclerosis, enrolled in a pregnancy study.

This chain connects TRBV7-2 to TRBJ2-7, with 8 bases matching TRBD2. CDR1 and CDR2 (germline): SGHTA, FQGNSA. V lost 0 bases to trimming and J lost 2 bases; unmatched junction nucleotides: 15. This CDR3 region has 19 residues. In DNA form, the CDR3 reads TGTGCCAGCAGCTTAGCCGAGCGGGGGACGGCGGACCGTCCCTACGAGCAGTACTTC. It encodes CASSLAERGTADRPYEQYF.

The chain links TRBV5-4 to TRBJ1-1; 9 nucleotides line up with TRBD1. V trimming: 4 bases; J trimming: 5 bases; junction bases outside the gene matches: 9. Germline V gives CDR1 SGHNT, CDR2 YYREEE (reference sequence). This CDR3 contains 15 residues. CDR3 in DNA: TGTGCCAGCAGCCCGGGACAGGGTCGGGGGACTGAAGCTTTCTTT. Translated, it gives CASSPGQGRGTEAFF.

The chain joins TRBV5-1 to TRBJ2-3; 7 nucleotides line up with TRBD1. This CDR3 contains 16 residues. The V gene's germline CDR1 is SGHRS and CDR2 YFSETQ. Trimming took 4 bases from V and 3 from J; bases not matched to a gene: 11. The CDR3 DNA reads as TGCGCCAGCAGCCGCTCGACAGGGACAGTGACAGATACGCAGTATTTT. This codes for CASSRSTGTVTDTQYF.

This clone came up a few times. The gene calls are TRBV6-6 and TRBJ2-3, with TRBD1 matching 8 bases. V shed 6 bases and J 1 base; nucleotides not matched to a gene: 6. The CDR3 has 15 amino acids. The germline V gene has CDR1 MNHNY and CDR2 SVGAGI (reference sequence). The CDR3 here is CASRPGQGGTDTQYF. CDR3 DNA sequence: TGTGCCAGCAGGCCCGGACAGGGAGGCACAGATACGCAGTATTTT.

In nucleotides, the CDR3 is TGTGCCAGTAGTATCGACAGAAATCTCGAGCAGTACTTC. This encodes CASSIDRNLEQYF. The chain has TRBV19 and TRBJ2-7; D possibly corresponds to TRBD1 (5 bases). V dropped 3 bases and J dropped 6 bases, with 12 bases sitting between them. The germline CDR1 and CDR2 sequences are LNHDA and SQIVND (reference sequence). The CDR3 covers 13 residues.

The chain links TRBV19 to TRBJ1-5, with D uncertain. Trimming pared 10 bases from V and 4 bases from J, leaving 17 bases between. This CDR3 is built from 14 residues. Per germline, CDR1 LNHDA and CDR2 SQIVND (reference sequence). The CDR3 bases are TGTGCCACCCCTAGGAGGGTAGGGAATCAGCCCCAGCATTTT. Protein sequence: CATPRRVGNQPQHF.

The genes are TRBV6-6 and TRBJ2-5, with D maybe TRBD1 (6 bases). Trimming pared 6 bases from V and 5 bases from J, leaving 19 bases between. The CDR3 is 15 amino acids. CDR1 MNHNY and CDR2 SVGAGI come from the germline V gene (reference sequence). The CDR3 DNA follows: TGTGCCAGCAGAGGTAGACAGGATTCACGGGAGACCCAGTACTTC. Translation gives CASRGRQDSRETQYF.

This chain joins TRBV28 and TRBJ2-3; 9 bases are shared with TRBD2. Germline-derived CDR1 and CDR2 are MDHEN and SYDVKM. The CDR3 length is 15 residues. Losses at the gene ends were 2 bases for V and 5 bases for J; bases not matched to a gene: 5. CDR3 region: CASSLAGGPVDTQYF. The CDR3 region has the DNA TGTGCCAGCAGTTTAGCGGGAGGGCCGGTAGATACGCAGTATTTT. The whole variable domain, remainder taken from reference TRBV28 and TRBJ2-3, is DVKVTQSSRYLVKRTGEKVFLECVQDMDHENMFWYRQDPGLGLRLIYFSYDVKMKEKGDIPEGYSVSREKKERFSLILESASTNQTSMYLCASSLAGGPVDTQYFGPGTRLTVL.

The chain combines TRBV18 with TRBJ1-5; 9 nucleotides line up with TRBD1. The CDR3 is 15 amino acids. V trimming: 3 bases; J trimming: 6 bases; junction bases outside the gene matches: 6. Germline lookup yields CDR1 KGHSH and CDR2 LQKENI. CDR3 sequence (DNA): TGTGCCAGCTCACCCGGACAGGGGCAGGTTCAGCCCCAGCATTTT. Amino acid sequence: CASSPGQGQVQPQHF.

V gene TRBV28 combines with J gene TRBJ2-6, with D unresolved. Germline V gene lookup returns CDR1 MDHEN and CDR2 SYDVKM. V gave up 3 bases and J gave up 0 bases, with 12 bases separating them. The CDR3 is 17 amino acids. The CDR3 reads CASSFRRPSSGANVLTF. CDR3 DNA sequence: TGTGCCAGCAGTTTTCGCAGGCCGAGCTCTGGGGCCAACGTCCTGACTTTC. Full variable domain (remainder filled in from reference TRBV28 and TRBJ2-6): DVKVTQSSRYLVKRTGEKVFLECVQDMDHENMFWYRQDPGLGLRLIYFSYDVKMKEKGDIPEGYSVSREKKERFSLILESASTNQTSMYLCASSFRRPSSGANVLTFGAGSRLTVL.

This chain uses TRBV7-3 with TRBJ2-3; TRBD2 aligns across 8 bases. This CDR3 is 18 amino acids long. Per the germline V gene, CDR1 is SGHTA and CDR2 is FQGTGA. V was clipped by 1 base and J by 2 bases; unmatched bases: 11. The CDR3 spells CASSLMGRAGGSTDTQYF. CDR3 coding DNA: TGTGCCAGCAGCTTAATGGGCCGGGCGGGGGGATCCACAGATACGCAGTATTTT.

The rearrangement uses TRBV6-5 and TRBJ2-5, with TRBD1 matching 8 bases. V was clipped by 5 bases and J by 4 bases; unmatched bases: 6. Germline V gene data show CDR1 as MNHEY and CDR2 as SVGAGI. This CDR3 contains 14 residues. CDR3 residues: CASSPGQGRETQYF. CDR3 DNA sequence: TGTGCCAGCAGTCCAGGACAGGGTCGAGAGACCCAGTACTTC.

The V and J genes are TRBV19 and TRBJ2-2; D might be TRBD1 (5 bases). Germline V gene lookup returns CDR1 LNHDA and CDR2 SQIVND (reference sequence). The V end lost 1 base, the J end lost 7 bases, and 10 bases lay between the germline ends. There are 14 residues in the CDR3. CDR3 region: CASSIVRVGGELFF. The DNA of the CDR3 is TGTGCCAGTAGTATAGTCAGGGTCGGCGGGGAGCTGTTTTTT.

The chain is built from TRBV30 and TRBJ1-2, with D possibly matching TRBD1 (6 bases). CDR1 GTSNPN and CDR2 SVGIG come from the germline V gene (reference sequence). CDR3 length equals 14 residues. Trimming removed 7 bases at V and 2 bases at J, with 17 bases between. In DNA, the CDR3 is TGTGCCTCCCTCCGTACAGGGATGAACTATGGCTACACCTTC. Protein: CASLRTGMNYGYTF.

The rearrangement joins TRBV9 to TRBJ2-2; 13 bases match TRBD2. This CDR3 region has 18 residues. Germline V CDR1 and CDR2: SGDLS, YYNGEE. V was pared by 4 bases and J by 5 bases, with 11 bases of the junction left unmatched. In nucleotides, the CDR3 is TGTGCCAGCAGCATCGGGACTAGCGGGAATGTTCAAACCGGGGAGCTGTTTTTT. It codes for CASSIGTSGNVQTGELFF. The complete variable domain, with remaining parts taken from reference TRBV9 and TRBJ2-2, reads DSGVTQTPKHLITATGQRVTLRCSPRSGDLSVYWYQQSLDQGLQFLIQYYNGEERAKGNILERFSAQQFPDLHSELNLSSLELGDSALYFCASSIGTSGNVQTGELFFGEGSRLTVL.

The chain links TRBV5-1 to TRBJ2-3, with 8 bases aligning to TRBD2. Trimming took 7 bases from V and 3 from J; bases not matched to a gene: 13. The CDR3 is 16 amino acids. Germline V gene sequence: CDR1 SGHRS, CDR2 YFSETQ. This chain's CDR3 is CASQRRGGLETDTQYF. The CDR3 region has the DNA TGCGCCAGCCAAAGGCGCGGGGGGTTGGAAACAGATACGCAGTATTTT.

The chain recombines TRBV6-6 with TRBJ1-2, with D maybe TRBD1 (6 bases). CDR3 size: 15 residues. Germline CDR1 is MNHNY and CDR2 is SVGAGI (reference sequence). With 6 bases removed from V and 0 bases from J, the gap between germline ends came to 14 bases. The CDR3 sequence: CASRGRQVANYGYTF. The CDR3 DNA reads as TGTGCCAGCAGGGGCAGACAGGTAGCTAACTATGGCTACACCTTC.

The gene calls are TRBV6-5 and TRBJ2-3; 11 nucleotides align to TRBD2. Germline loops: CDR1 MNHEY, CDR2 SVGAGI. Trimming removed 5 bases from V and 2 bases from J; junction bases left unmatched: 3. The CDR3 covers 15 residues. CDR3: CASSLLAGDTDTQYF. As DNA, the CDR3 is TGTGCCAGCAGTCTACTAGCGGGAGACACAGATACGCAGTATTTT.

The genes are TRBV5-4 and TRBJ2-7, with D possibly matching TRBD1 (6 bases). Trimming cost V 1 base and J 4 bases, with 15 bases left between them. The CDR3 consists of 15 residues. Germline V gives CDR1 SGHNT, CDR2 YYREEE (reference sequence). CDR3 sequence: CASSLRGSRGYEQYF. The CDR3 bases are TGTGCCAGCAGCTTGCGTGGTTCCAGGGGTTACGAGCAGTACTTC.

The V and J genes are TRBV6-5 and TRBJ1-1, with a weak D call TRBD1 (6 bases). This CDR3 contains 13 residues. Between the trimmed V and J ends, which lost 5 bases and 10 bases, there was a span of 17 bases. CDR1 MNHEY and CDR2 SVGAGI come from the germline V gene. The CDR3 DNA follows: TGTGCCAGCAGTCAGAGCAGGGGCTCGAGAGCTTTCTTT. Amino acid sequence: CASSQSRGSRAFF.

This clone was counted ten times or more. The gene calls are TRBV7-8 and TRBJ2-3, with TRBD2 matching over 15 bases. This CDR3 spans 17 amino acids. Per germline, CDR1 SGHVS and CDR2 FQNEAQ. V shed 3 bases and J 7 bases; nucleotides not matched to a gene: 8. The CDR3 is CASSFGRTSGRVYTQYF. The CDR3 nucleotides are TGTGCCAGCAGCTTTGGAAGGACTAGCGGGAGGGTATATACGCAGTATTTT.

V gene TRBV7-8 combines with J gene TRBJ2-2; maybe TRBD2 (5 bases). V was shortened by 1 base and J by 5 bases, with 5 bases between the two germline ends. Per the germline V gene, CDR1 is SGHVS and CDR2 is FQNEAQ. This CDR3 has 13 residues. The CDR3 spells CASSLGGTGELFF. DNA of the CDR3: TGTGCCAGCAGCTTAGGAGGGACCGGGGAGCTGTTTTTT.

The chain combines TRBV27 with TRBJ1-1; D perhaps matches TRBD1 (6 bases). Trimming stripped 8 bases from V and 6 bases from J, with 19 bases between. Germline-derived CDR1 and CDR2 are MNHEY and SMNVEV (reference sequence). The CDR3 is 14 amino acids. The CDR3 DNA sequence: TGTGCCAGCCTCGGGGGGGGGCAAGGGGCTGAAGCTTTCTTT. This encodes CASLGGGQGAEAFF.

This sequence joins TRBV28 and TRBJ1-2; D is perhaps TRBD1 (6 bases). Germline V gene data show CDR1 as MDHEN and CDR2 as SYDVKM. The CDR3 spans 15 residues. With 1 base removed from V and 7 bases from J, the gap between germline ends came to 16 bases. DNA of the CDR3: TGTGCCAGCAGTTTATCCGGGGGGCCCGCCGCTGGCTACACCTTC. Its protein product is CASSLSGGPAAGYTF.

In nucleotides, the CDR3 is TGTGCCAGCAGTTTATACTCCGGACAGGTCTATGGCTACACCTTC. Translated: CASSLYSGQVYGYTF. The chain uses TRBV27 and TRBJ1-2; 7 bases align to TRBD1. CDR1 is MNHEY and CDR2 is SMNVEV in the germline V gene (reference sequence). The length of the CDR3 is 15 residues. J was trimmed by 4 bases and V by 1 base; bases with no gene match: 6.

The V call is TRBV5-4, the J call TRBJ2-1; 7 bases match TRBD2. The germline gives CDR1 SGHNT, CDR2 YYREEE (reference sequence). CDR3 size: 15 residues. With 0 bases clipped from V and 2 bases from J, the junction kept 2 bases outside the gene matches. CDR3 sequence reads: CASSLVGRTYNEQFF. Here the CDR3 DNA reads TGTGCCAGCAGCTTGGTCGGGAGGACCTACAATGAGCAGTTCTTC. The full variable domain, completed using reference TRBV5-4 and TRBJ2-1, is ETGVTQSPTHLIKTRGQQVTLRCSSQSGHNTVSWYQQALGQGPQFIFQYYREEENGRGNFPPRFSGLQFPNYSSELNVNALELDDSALYLCASSLVGRTYNEQFFGPGTRLTVL.